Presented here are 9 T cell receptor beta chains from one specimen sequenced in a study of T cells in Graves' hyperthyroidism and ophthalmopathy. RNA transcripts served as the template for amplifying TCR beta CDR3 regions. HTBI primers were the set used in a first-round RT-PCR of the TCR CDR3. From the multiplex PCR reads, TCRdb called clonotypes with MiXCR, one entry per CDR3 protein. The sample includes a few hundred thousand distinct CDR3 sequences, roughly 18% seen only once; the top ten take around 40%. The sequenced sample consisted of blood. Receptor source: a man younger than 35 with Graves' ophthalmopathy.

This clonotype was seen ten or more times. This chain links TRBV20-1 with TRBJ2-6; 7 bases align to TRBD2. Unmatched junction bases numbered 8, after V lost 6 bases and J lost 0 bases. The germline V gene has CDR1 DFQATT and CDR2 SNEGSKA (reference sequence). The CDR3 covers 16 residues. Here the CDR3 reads CSAQEGGGSGANVLTF. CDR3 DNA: TGCAGTGCCCAGGAGGGCGGGGGCTCTGGGGCCAACGTCCTGACTTTC.

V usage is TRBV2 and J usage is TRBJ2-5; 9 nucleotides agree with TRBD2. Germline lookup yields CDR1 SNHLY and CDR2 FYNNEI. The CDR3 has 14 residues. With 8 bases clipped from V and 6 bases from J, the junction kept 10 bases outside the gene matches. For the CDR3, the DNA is TGTGCCAGCTCTCCCCCTAGCGGGGAACAGACCCAGTACTTC. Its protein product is CASSPPSGEQTQYF.

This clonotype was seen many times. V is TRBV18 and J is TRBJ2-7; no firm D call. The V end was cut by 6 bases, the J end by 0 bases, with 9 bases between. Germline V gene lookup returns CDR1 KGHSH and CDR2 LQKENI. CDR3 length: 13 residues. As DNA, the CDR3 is TGTGCCAGCTCCTCCACGAGCTCCTACGAGCAGTACTTC. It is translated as CASSSTSSYEQYF.

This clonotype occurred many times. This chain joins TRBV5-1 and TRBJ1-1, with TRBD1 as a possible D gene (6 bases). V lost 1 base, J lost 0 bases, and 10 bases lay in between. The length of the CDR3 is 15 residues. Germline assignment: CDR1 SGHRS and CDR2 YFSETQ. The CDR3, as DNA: TGCGCCAGCAGCTTGTATAACAGGGTGAACACTGAAGCTTTCTTT. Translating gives CASSLYNRVNTEAFF.

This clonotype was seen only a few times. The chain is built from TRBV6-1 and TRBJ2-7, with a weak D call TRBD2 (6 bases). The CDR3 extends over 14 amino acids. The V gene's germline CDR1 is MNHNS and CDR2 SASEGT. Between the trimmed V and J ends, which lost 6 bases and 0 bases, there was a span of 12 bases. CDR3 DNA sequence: TGTGCCAGCAGCCAACTGACTAGCTCCTACGAGCAGTACTTC. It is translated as CASSQLTSSYEQYF.

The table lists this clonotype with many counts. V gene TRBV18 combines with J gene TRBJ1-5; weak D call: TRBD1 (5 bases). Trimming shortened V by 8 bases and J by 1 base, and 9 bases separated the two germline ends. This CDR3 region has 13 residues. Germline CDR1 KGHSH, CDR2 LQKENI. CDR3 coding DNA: TGTGCCAGCCGCTGGGGGAGCAATCAGCCCCAGCATTTT. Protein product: CASRWGSNQPQHF.

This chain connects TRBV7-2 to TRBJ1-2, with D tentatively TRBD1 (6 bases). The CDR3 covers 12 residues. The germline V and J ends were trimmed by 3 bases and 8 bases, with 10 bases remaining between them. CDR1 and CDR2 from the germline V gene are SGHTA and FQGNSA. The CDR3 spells CASSFPGAGYTF. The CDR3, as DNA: TGTGCCAGCAGCTTCCCAGGGGCCGGCTACACCTTC.

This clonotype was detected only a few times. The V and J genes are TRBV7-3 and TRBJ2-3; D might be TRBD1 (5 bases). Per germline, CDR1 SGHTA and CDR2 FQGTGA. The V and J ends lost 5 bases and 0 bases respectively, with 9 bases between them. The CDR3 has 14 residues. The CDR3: CASSRGISTDTQYF. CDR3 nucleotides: TGTGCCAGCAGCAGGGGTATTAGCACAGATACGCAGTATTTT.

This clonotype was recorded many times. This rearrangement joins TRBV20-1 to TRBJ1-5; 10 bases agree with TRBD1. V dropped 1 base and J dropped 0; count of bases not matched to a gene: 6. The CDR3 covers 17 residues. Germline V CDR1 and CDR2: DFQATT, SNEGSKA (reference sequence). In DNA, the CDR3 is TGCAGTGCTAGAGCTCCGGGACAGGGGATTAGCAATCAGCCCCAGCATTTT. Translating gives CSARAPGQGISNQPQHF.